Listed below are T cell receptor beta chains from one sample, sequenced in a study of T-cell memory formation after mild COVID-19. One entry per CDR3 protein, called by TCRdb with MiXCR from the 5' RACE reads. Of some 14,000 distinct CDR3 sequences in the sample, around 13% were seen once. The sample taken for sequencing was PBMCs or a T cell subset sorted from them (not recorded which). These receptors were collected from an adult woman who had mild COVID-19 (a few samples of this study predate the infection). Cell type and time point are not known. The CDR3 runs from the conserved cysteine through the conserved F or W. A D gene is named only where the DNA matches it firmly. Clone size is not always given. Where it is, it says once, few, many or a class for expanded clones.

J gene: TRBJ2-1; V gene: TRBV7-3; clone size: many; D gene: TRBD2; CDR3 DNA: TGTGCCAGCAGCTTACTAGCGGGAGGGCGCTCCTACAATGAGCAGTTCTTC; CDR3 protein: CASSLLAGGRSYNEQFF
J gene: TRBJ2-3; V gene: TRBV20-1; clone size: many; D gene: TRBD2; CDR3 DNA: TGCAGTGCTAGAGACATCTGGACTAGCGGCTCTAAATCAGATACGCAGTATTTT; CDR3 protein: CSARDIWTSGSKSDTQYF
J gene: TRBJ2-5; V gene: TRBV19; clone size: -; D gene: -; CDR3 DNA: TGTGCCAGTAGTATCGGTTGGGGGGACGGCGAGACCCAGTACTTC; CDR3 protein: CASSIGWGDGETQYF
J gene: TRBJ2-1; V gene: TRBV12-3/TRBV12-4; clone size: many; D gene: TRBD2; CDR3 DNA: TGTGCCAGCAGTTTTTTAGCGGGAGGTACCAATGAGCAGTTCTTC; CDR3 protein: CASSFLAGGTNEQFF
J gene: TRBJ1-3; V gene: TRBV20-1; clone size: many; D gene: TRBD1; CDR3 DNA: TGCAGTGCTCGGAAGACAGGGGGAACGGGAAACACCATATATTTT; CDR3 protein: CSARKTGGTGNTIYF
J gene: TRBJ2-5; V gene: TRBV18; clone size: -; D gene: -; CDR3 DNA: TGTGCCAGCTCGGCGGGTTTAGAAGAGACCCAGTACTTC; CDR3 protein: CASSAGLEETQYF
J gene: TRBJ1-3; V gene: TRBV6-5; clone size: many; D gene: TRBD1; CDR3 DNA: TGTGCCAGCAGTTACGAGCGACAGGGAGGAAACACCATATATTTT; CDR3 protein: CASSYERQGGNTIYF
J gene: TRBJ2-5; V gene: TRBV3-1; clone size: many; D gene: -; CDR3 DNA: TGTGCCAGCAGCCAAGAGGGGACCGAAGAGACCCAGTACTTC; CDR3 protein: CASSQEGTEETQYF
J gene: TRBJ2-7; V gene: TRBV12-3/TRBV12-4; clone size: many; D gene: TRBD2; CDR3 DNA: TGTGCCAGCAGCCCACCTCGGTGGGAGGGCACCTACGAGCAGTACTTC; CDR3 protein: CASSPPRWEGTYEQYF
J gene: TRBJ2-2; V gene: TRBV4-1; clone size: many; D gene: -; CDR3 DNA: TGCGCCAGCAGCCAAGCCCTTATCGGGGTCGGGGAGCTGTTTTTT; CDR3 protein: CASSQALIGVGELFF
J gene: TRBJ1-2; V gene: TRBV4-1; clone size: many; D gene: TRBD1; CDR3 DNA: TGCGCCAGCAGCCAACGGACAGGGGCTAACTATGGCTACACCTTC; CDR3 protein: CASSQRTGANYGYTF
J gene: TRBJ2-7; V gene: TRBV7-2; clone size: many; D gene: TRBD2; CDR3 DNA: TGTGCCAGCAGCTTAGCTGTCGGGAGGGCCGTGCGGGAGCAGTACTTC; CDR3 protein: CASSLAVGRAVREQYF
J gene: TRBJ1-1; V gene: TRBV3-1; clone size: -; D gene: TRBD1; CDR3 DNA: TGTGCCAGCCAGGGACAGCCCCGAAACACTGAAGCTTTCTTT; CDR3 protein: CASQGQPRNTEAFF
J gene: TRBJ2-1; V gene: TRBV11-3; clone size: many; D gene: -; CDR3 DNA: TGTGCCAGCAGCTTCCTCCCCGAGTCGAGTGAGCAGTTCTTC; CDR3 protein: CASSFLPESSEQFF
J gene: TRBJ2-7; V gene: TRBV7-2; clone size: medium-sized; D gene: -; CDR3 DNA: TGTGCCAGCAGCGTTTCCTACGAGCAGTACTTC; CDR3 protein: CASSVSYEQYF
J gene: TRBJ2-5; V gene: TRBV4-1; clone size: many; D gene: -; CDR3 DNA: TGCGCCAGCAGCCAAGGGGTATTGGAGACCCAGTACTTC; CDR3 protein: CASSQGVLETQYF
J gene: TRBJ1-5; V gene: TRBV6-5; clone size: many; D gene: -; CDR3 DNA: TGTGCCAGCAGTTACGGCGGGGCGGGTCAGCCCCAGCATTTT; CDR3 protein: CASSYGGAGQPQHF
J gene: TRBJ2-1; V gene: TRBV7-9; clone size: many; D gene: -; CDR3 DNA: TGTGCCAGCAGCTTAGTCCTGAGATCCGATGAGCAGTTCTTC; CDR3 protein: CASSLVLRSDEQFF
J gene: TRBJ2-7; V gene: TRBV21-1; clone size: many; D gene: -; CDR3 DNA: TGTGCCAGCTCACCAGGGCGGGGTCCGAGTCGCGAGCAGTACTTC; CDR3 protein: CASSPGRGPSREQYF
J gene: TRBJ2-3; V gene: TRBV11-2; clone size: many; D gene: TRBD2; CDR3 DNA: TGTGCCAGCAGCTTAGAACTAGCGGGGGGGCCGACAGATACGCAGTATTTT; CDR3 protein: CASSLELAGGPTDTQYF
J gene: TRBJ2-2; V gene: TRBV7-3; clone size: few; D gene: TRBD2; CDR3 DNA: TGTGCCAGCAGCTTAAGCGCGGGAGAGGCCGGGGAGCTGTTTTTT; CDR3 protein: CASSLSAGEAGELFF
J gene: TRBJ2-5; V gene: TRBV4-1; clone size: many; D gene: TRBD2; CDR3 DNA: TGCGCCAGCAGCCAAGCTTCTTCTAGCGGGGTGATGGAGACCCAGTACTTC; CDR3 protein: CASSQASSSGVMETQYF
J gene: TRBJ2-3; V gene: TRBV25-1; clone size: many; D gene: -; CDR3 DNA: TGTGCCAGGACAGGAGACACAGATACGCAGTATTTT; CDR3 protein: CARTGDTDTQYF
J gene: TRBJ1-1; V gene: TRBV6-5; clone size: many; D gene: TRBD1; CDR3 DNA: TGTGCCAGCAGTTCTCCTATTCTTACAGGGGGCGTTGAAGCTTTCTTT; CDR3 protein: CASSSPILTGGVEAFF
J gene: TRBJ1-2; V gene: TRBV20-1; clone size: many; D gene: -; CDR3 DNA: TGCAGTGCTAGAGAAGGGAGCCTGACATATGGCTACACCTTC; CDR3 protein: CSAREGSLTYGYTF
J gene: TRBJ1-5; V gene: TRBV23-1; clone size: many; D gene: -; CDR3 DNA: TGCGCCAGCAGTCAATCGGGAGGGATCGGCAATCAGCCCCAGCATTTT; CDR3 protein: CASSQSGGIGNQPQHF
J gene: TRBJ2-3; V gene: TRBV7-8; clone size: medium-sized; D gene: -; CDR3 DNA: TGTGCCAGCAGCACAAGTCCCCCTACTAGGGAAATCAGGTGGAGCACAGATACGCAGTATTTT; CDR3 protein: CASSTSPPTREIRWSTDTQYF
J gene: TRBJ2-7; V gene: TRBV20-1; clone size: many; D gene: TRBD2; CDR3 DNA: TGCAGTGCTCCCCCCCAAGTGGATGGACTAGAACCTTACGAGCAGTACTTC; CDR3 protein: CSAPPQVDGLEPYEQYF
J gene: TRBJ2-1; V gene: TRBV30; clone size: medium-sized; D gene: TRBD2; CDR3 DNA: TGTGCCTGGAGTGTAATCAGCGGGAGGGCCTACAATGAGCAGTTCTTC; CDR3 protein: CAWSVISGRAYNEQFF
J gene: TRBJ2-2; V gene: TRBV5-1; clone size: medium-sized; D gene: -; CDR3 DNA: TGCGCCAGCAGCGCTGGGATCGGGGAGCTGTTTTTT; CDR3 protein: CASSAGIGELFF
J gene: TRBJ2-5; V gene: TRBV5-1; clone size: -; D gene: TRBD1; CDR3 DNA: TGCGCCAGCAGCCTTACAGGGGTGGAGACCCAGTACTTC; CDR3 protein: CASSLTGVETQYF
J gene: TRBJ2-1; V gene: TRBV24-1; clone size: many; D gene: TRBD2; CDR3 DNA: TGTGCCACCAGTGATAACCTCGTGTTAGCGGGGGGTAATGAGCAGTTCTTC; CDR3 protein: CATSDNLVLAGGNEQFF
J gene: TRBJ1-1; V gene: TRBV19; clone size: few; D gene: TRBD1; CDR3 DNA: TGTGCCAGTAGTCCTCTGGGACAGGGGCCCGGAGGTGGTGAAGCTTTCTTT; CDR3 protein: CASSPLGQGPGGGEAFF
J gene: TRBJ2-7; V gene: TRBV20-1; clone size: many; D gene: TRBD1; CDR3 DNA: TGCAGTGCTGGGACAGACTTCGGGTTTGGGGAGCAGTACTTC; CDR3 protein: CSAGTDFGFGEQYF
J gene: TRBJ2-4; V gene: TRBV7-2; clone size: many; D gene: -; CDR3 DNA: TGTGCCAGCAGCCCGACGACCGGCTCAGGAAACATTCAGTACTTC; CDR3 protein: CASSPTTGSGNIQYF
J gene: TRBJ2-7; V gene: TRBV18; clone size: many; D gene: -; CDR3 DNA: TGTGCCAGCTCACCCGTAGCAGACAGCCTCTCCTACGAGCAGTACTTC; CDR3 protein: CASSPVADSLSYEQYF
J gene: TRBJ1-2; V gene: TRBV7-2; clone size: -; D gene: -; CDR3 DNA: TGTGCCAGCAGCTTATGGGTTACAGACTATGGCTACACCTTC; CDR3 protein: CASSLWVTDYGYTF
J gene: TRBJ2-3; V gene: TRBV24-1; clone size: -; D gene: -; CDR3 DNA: TGTGCCACCAGTGATGGAGGGGGTACGCAGTATTTT; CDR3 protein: CATSDGGGTQYF
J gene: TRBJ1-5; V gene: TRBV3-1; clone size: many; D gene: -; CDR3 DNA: TGTGCCAGCAGCTATACGCCGGGGTCCAATCAGCCCCAGCATTTT; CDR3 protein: CASSYTPGSNQPQHF
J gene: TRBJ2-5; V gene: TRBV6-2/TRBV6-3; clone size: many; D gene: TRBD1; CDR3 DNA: TGTGCCAGCAGTTCCCCTCGGACAGGCGCAGAGACCCAGTACTTC; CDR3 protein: CASSSPRTGAETQYF
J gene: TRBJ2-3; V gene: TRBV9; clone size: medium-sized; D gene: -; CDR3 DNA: TGTGCCAGCAGCGTCCTAACAGGGCCCACAGATACGCAGTATTTT; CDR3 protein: CASSVLTGPTDTQYF
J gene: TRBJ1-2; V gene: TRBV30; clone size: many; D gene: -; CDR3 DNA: TGTGCCTGGAGTATCGTCTTTGGGGGACACCTTAACTATGGCTACACCTTC; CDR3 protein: CAWSIVFGGHLNYGYTF
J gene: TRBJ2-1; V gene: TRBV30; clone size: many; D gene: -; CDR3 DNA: TGTGCCTGGAGTGTACTACTCTCCTACAATGAGCAGTTCTTC; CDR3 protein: CAWSVLLSYNEQFF
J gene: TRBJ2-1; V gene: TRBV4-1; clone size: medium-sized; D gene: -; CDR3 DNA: TGCGCCAGCAGCCTCACCCCTCCGGGGGACTTCTCCTACAATGAGCAGTTCTTC; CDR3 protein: CASSLTPPGDFSYNEQFF